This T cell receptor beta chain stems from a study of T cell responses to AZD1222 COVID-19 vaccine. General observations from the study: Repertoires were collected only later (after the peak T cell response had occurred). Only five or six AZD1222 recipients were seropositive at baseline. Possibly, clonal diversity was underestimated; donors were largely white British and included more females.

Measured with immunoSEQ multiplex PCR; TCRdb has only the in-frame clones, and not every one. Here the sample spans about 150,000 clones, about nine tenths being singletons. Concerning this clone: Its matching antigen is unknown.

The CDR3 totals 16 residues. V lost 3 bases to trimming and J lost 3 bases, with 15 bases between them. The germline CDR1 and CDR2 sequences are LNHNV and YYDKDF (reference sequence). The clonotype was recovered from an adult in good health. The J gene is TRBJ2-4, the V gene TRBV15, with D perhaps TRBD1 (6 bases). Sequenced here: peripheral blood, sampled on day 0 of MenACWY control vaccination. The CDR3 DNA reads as TGTGCCACCAGCAGGGCCCCCCTAGGGGGCAAAAACATTCAGTACTTC. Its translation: CATSRAPLGGKNIQYF. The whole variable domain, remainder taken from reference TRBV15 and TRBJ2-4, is DAMVIQNPRYQVTQFGKPVTLSCSQTLNHNVMYWYQQKSSQAPKLLFHYYDKDFNNEADTPDNFQSRRPNTSFCFLDIRSPGLGDTAMYLCATSRAPLGGKNIQYFGAGTRLSVL.